This T cell receptor (beta chain) comes out of a study of esophageal squamous cell carcinoma tumors (dated by TCRdb to about 2021). Regarding the complete study: Immuno relation high and low groups were defined by principal component analysis with K-means clustering applied to immunohistochemical T-cell and checkpoint marker values. Across the roughly 9 cases, about 1.5 million TCRalpha and around 1,400,000 TCRbeta total reads were obtained, of which approximately 33,000 and 36,000 were unique. TCR sequencing covered some 10 patients: five randomly selected high immuno relation cases and five background-matched low immuno relation cases. The study aimed to assess TCR repertoire diversity and shared TCR repertoires of T cells within the tumor environment of esophageal squamous cell carcinoma. The wider cohort included roughly 55 esophageal squamous cell carcinoma patients in Japan who were treated with surgery, of whom around 21 were high and about 32 were low immuno relation cases. Overall study results and their limits: Only a few cases were included in the TCR repertoire analysis, and no investigation at the CDR3 clonotype level was carried out. Three of the 10 cases showed a single dominant TCRalpha VJ recombination with apparently reduced TCRalpha diversity. The high and low immuno relation groups did not differ in total TCR repertoire counts, but the high immuno relation group had more significant repertoire counts. Because TCRalphabeta repertoire variation was large, shared V|J recombination candidates may have been selected by chance. Because TCRalpha and TCRbeta chains were sequenced separately, chain pairing and recognized antigens remained unknown. Some 27 TRAV|TRAJ and 20 to 25 TRBV|TRBJ combinations, including TRAV13-1|TRAJ22 and TRBV7-9|TRBJ2-7, appeared to be shared among high immuno relation cases.

The library was made by 5' RACE. The PCR step used KAPA HiFi along with constant-region primers for TCRalpha or TCRbeta and a P20EA primer, and a nested second PCR with CA2 or CB2 followed. Amplification of TCR genes was performed by unbiased adaptor ligation RT-PCR, in which reverse transcription was carried out with Superscript III and a polyT18-containing BSL-18E primer. Once second-strand synthesis and blunting were done, the P10EA/P20EA adaptor was ligated onto the 5' end of the cDNA, and NotI digestion came next. Both the first and second PCRs consisted of roughly 21 cycles of 98 degrees C for 20 s, 65 degrees C for 30 s and 72 degrees C for 1 min. Amplicons were indexed with the Nextera XT Index kit v2 Set A, pooled equimolarly and quantified on a Qubit 2.0 Fluorometer. Sequencing used the Illumina MiSeq platform with 2x300 bp paired-end reads. The authors' pipeline ran thus. Repertoire Genesis software ver.1.0 assigned each read to V and J genes according to the highest identity with IMGT reference sequences. CDR3 was defined from Cys104 to Phe118 plus Gly119 and translated, and unique sequence reads were defined by distinct V, J and CDR3 amino acids. Shared V|J combinations were selected when significance was reached in both a Fisher's exact test in edgeR and a Mann Whitney U test. After singletons were removed and 500 repertoire combinations were bootstrapped, the repertoire dissimilarity index was calculated using the R rdi package. The public reads were reprocessed in TCRdb via fastp at Q25 and MiXCR, keeping in-frame beta chains. For every CDR3 protein sequence, its rows merge into one entry that carries the most common genes and DNA. TCRdb, not the original authors, processed these V and J calls. The sample table shows 950 or so distinct CDR3 sequences, and 13% are seen once. Of the sample, about 17% is held by the ten largest clones.

By how much of the sample it makes up, this clonotype is medium-sized (0.01 to 0.1%). Its antigen has not been determined. Base qualities are not recorded, but no much larger clone differs from it by a single base. Trimming takes 3 bases off V and 11 bases off J; junction bases not matched to a gene: 5. The CDR3, from cysteine to phenylalanine, totals 12 residues. The retained sequence is limited to the CDR3, 36 bases, with the frame set at the first base. CDR1 and CDR2, per the germline V gene (reference sequence), are DFQATT and SNEGSKA. Enrollment excluded patients who had received neoadjuvant chemotherapy or who had no clinical information. All of the TCR-sequenced cases shown were male, and each had a subtotal esophagectomy with 2- or 3-field lymphadenectomy. A Qiagen AllPrep kit was used to extract RNA from bulk tumor tissue sections, and T cells were not sorted. Small sections of surgically resected tumor tissue were kept in RNAlater reagent at -80 degrees C until RNA was extracted.

Rearrangement joined TRBV20-1 to TRBJ2-5, with 11 bases aligning to TRBD1. This sequence originates from a man aged 45-85 years with esophageal squamous cell carcinoma. The sequenced sample was tumor tissue. The DNA sequence reads TGCAGTGCTAGCGGGACAGGGGGGACTCAGTACTTC. This yields the protein CSASGTGGTQYF.